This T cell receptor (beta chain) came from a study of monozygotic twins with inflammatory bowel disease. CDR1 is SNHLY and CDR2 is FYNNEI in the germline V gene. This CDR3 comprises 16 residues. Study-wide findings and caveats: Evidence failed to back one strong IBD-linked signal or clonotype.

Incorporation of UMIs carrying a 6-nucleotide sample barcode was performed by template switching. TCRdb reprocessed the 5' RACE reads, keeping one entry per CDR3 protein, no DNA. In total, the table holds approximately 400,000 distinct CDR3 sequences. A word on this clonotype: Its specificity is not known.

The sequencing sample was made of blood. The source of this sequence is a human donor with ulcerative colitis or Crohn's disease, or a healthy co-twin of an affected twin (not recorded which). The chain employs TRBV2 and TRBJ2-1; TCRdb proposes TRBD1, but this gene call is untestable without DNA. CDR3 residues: CASISARDRDYNEQFF.